Listed below are T cell receptor beta chains from one sample, sequenced in a study of T cell repertoires in cytomegalovirus infection. For these TCRs, the target antigens are not known. TCRdb fed the reads into MiXCR, producing one record per CDR3 protein. Seen here are nearly 700,000 distinct CDR3 sequences, around a third observed once, and the top ten hold roughly 18%. Sequenced material: cultured PBMCs, taken from culture after CMV antigen stimulation. These receptors were collected from a human donor in good health (CMV status not recorded). Some clones in this sample may be carry-over from other donors' samples. CDR3s include the opening cysteine and the closing phenylalanine or tryptophan. The D gene is left open where the match is weak. The size of a clone is reported for some rows only, either as once, few or many, or as a class for expanded clones.

d_gene | j_gene | abundance | v_gene | CDR3nt | CDR3aa
- | TRBJ1-2 | - | TRBV7-9 | TGTGCCAGCAGCTTAGAACTCGCAGCCACTATGAAGTACACCTTC | CASSLELAATMKYTF
- | TRBJ1-3 | - | TRBV19 | TGTGCCAGTAGTATAAACTTGGACGCTGGAAACACCATATATTTT | CASSINLDAGNTIYF
- | TRBJ1-1 | few | TRBV7-8 | TGTGCCAGCAGCTCAACAGGAGGCTGGGAAGCTTTCTTT | CASSSTGGWEAFF
- | TRBJ2-7 | - | TRBV11-2 | TGTGCCAGCAGCCCTGGCAGGTATGGACACGAGCAGTACTTC | CASSPGRYGHEQYF
TRBD2 | TRBJ2-7 | - | TRBV6-1 | TGTGCCAGCAGCGAAGCGGGGGGACCTTCCTACGAGCAGTACTTC | CASSEAGGPSYEQYF
TRBD1 | TRBJ1-1 | - | TRBV20-1 | TGCAGTGCTAGGGCGACAGGGGGAGTGCAAGCTTTCTTT | CSARATGGVQAFF
TRBD1 | TRBJ1-3 | - | TRBV7-6 | TGTGCCAGCAGCTTAGAGGGCAGGGGGCCGGGAAACACCATATATTTT | CASSLEGRGPGNTIYF
TRBD2 | TRBJ2-7 | - | TRBV11-2 | TGTGCCAGCACCTATGGACTAGGGAACTACGAGCAGTACTTC | CASTYGLGNYEQYF
TRBD1 | TRBJ1-2 | few | TRBV28 | TGTGCCAGCAGTCCAGGGACAGGGATGGGCTATGGCTACACCTTC | CASSPGTGMGYGYTF
- | TRBJ2-3 | - | TRBV2 | TGTGCCAGCAGACTCCGGGACATGGGCACAGATACGCAGTATTTT | CASRLRDMGTDTQYF
- | TRBJ1-3 | - | TRBV5-6 | TGTGCCAGCAGCTTGGAGGCTCTGAGCTCTGGAAACACCATATATTTT | CASSLEALSSGNTIYF
TRBD1 | TRBJ1-2 | - | TRBV19 | TGTGCCAGTAGCCTATCCGGGACAGGGAGTTCTAGATACACCTTC | CASSLSGTGSSRYTF
- | TRBJ1-3 | few | TRBV7-6 | TGTGCCAGCAGCTTAGCCATCGGGGCCTCTGGAAACACCATATATTTT | CASSLAIGASGNTIYF
- | TRBJ2-1 | once | TRBV29-1 | TGCAGCGTTGAAGGAGGGAACAATGAGCAGTTCTTC | CSVEGGNNEQFF
- | TRBJ2-5 | - | TRBV5-4 | TGTGCCAGCAGCTTCGGCAGCGGAGGAGGGGAGACCCAGTACTTC | CASSFGSGGGETQYF
- | TRBJ2-3 | - | TRBV20-1 | TGCAGTGCTAGAGCCCCACAACTAGGGACAGATACGCAGTATTTT | CSARAPQLGTDTQYF
- | TRBJ2-3 | - | TRBV18 | TGTGCCAGCTCAAACAGCGATACGCAGTATTTT | CASSNSDTQYF
TRBD2 | TRBJ2-3 | many | TRBV7-2 | TGTGCCAGCAGCCACCCGACTAGCGGGAGATTTACAGATACGCAGTATTTT | CASSHPTSGRFTDTQYF
- | TRBJ2-7 | - | TRBV7-2 | TGTGCCAGCAGCCTAGGAGGGGGACGGGTGTACGAGCAGTACTTC | CASSLGGGRVYEQYF
- | TRBJ2-3 | many | TRBV7-2 | TGTGCCAGCAGCTGGGGCGCACGCGAAAGCACAGATACGCAGTATTTT | CASSWGARESTDTQYF
- | TRBJ2-1 | - | TRBV10-3 | TGTGCCATCAGAAACGCCGACCGAGGACAGTACAATGAGCAGTTCTTC | CAIRNADRGQYNEQFF
- | TRBJ2-5 | few | TRBV15 | TGTGCCACCAGCAGAGTATACTTACAAGAGACCCAGTACTTC | CATSRVYLQETQYF
TRBD1 | TRBJ2-3 | - | TRBV19 | TGTGCCAGTAGTCCCAGGGGGCAGGGAGGCACAGATACGCAGTATTTT | CASSPRGQGGTDTQYF
- | TRBJ2-3 | many | TRBV11-3 | TGTGCCAGCAGCCGGACAGTCGCCACAGATACGCAGTATTTT | CASSRTVATDTQYF
- | TRBJ2-1 | many | TRBV6-1 | TGTGCCAGCATAGTACCCGACTACAATGAGCAGTTCTTC | CASIVPDYNEQFF
- | TRBJ1-2 | - | TRBV19 | TGTGCCAGTAGCCCGGACAAGGGCTATGGCTACACCTTC | CASSPDKGYGYTF
- | TRBJ2-7 | - | TRBV4-2 | TGTGCCAGCAGCCAGGAGGACCCGGTAGGCGAGCAGTACTTC | CASSQEDPVGEQYF
- | TRBJ1-3 | - | TRBV5-4 | TGTGCCAGCAGCTTGTCTGGGACTGGAAACACCATATATTTT | CASSLSGTGNTIYF
TRBD1 | TRBJ2-5 | - | TRBV5-1 | TGCGCCAGCAGCTTCGCGACAGGGGGTATTCAAGAGACCCAGTACTTC | CASSFATGGIQETQYF
- | TRBJ2-6 | few | TRBV4-1 | TGCGCCAGCAGCCAAGACCCCGTGGGCTCTGGGGCCAACGTCCTGACTTTC | CASSQDPVGSGANVLTF
- | TRBJ2-1 | - | TRBV23-1 | TGCGCCAGCAGCCCCCGGGAGTTCTTC | CASSPREFF
TRBD2 | TRBJ2-1 | few | TRBV20-1 | TGCAGTGCTAGCGGCGGGGGGGGCAGAAATGAGCAGTTCTTC | CSASGGGGRNEQFF
TRBD2 | TRBJ2-7 | - | TRBV2 | TGTGCCAGCAGCCAAAGCGGGAGGACCTACGAGCAGTACTTC | CASSQSGRTYEQYF
TRBD1 | TRBJ2-5 | many | TRBV7-8 | TGTGCCAGCAGCCTCCAGACAGGGGAAGAGACCCAGTACTTC | CASSLQTGEETQYF
TRBD2 | TRBJ2-4 | - | TRBV7-8 | TGTGCCAGCAGCTTACCAAGCGGGATGGCCGTCGGAGCCAAAAACATTCAGTACTTC | CASSLPSGMAVGAKNIQYF
TRBD1 | TRBJ2-7 | few | TRBV7-9 | TGTGCCAGCAGCTATCCGGGACAGGCCTACGAGCAGTACTTC | CASSYPGQAYEQYF
TRBD2 | TRBJ2-7 | - | TRBV7-6 | TGTGCCAGCAGCTTTACTAGCGGGGGCAGCGAGCAGTACTTC | CASSFTSGGSEQYF
- | TRBJ2-5 | few | TRBV28 | TGTGCCAGCAGTTTCCTCCAATCCCTTTCATCCCAGTACTTC | CASSFLQSLSSQYF
TRBD2 | TRBJ2-1 | - | TRBV2 | TGTGCCAGCAGTGAACTGCGGGGGGGGGGTGAGCAGTTCTTC | CASSELRGGGEQFF
- | TRBJ2-4 | few | TRBV11-2 | TGTGCCAGCAGCTTAGAGGCCCTCTCCTGGAACATTCAGTACTTC | CASSLEALSWNIQYF
TRBD1 | TRBJ2-5 | - | TRBV5-1 | TGCGCCAGCAGCTACACAGGGGGCCTGGAGACCCAGTACTTC | CASSYTGGLETQYF
- | TRBJ1-6 | few | TRBV20-1 | TGCAGTGCTAGTCTGGCCGACCCCTCGGATTCACCCCTCCACTTT | CSASLADPSDSPLHF
- | TRBJ2-3 | once | TRBV27 | TGTGCCAGCAGTCCTGGTTCCTCAGATACGCAGTATTTT | CASSPGSSDTQYF
- | TRBJ2-7 | - | TRBV7-9 | TGTGCCAGCAGCTGGGACTTCACGGTAGGCTACGAGCAGTACTTC | CASSWDFTVGYEQYF
- | TRBJ1-2 | - | TRBV10-3 | TGTGCCATCAGTGTGGGCCCCCGATCCTATGGCTACACCTTC | CAISVGPRSYGYTF